These 8 T cell receptor beta chains were sequenced from one sample in a study of cytomegalovirus exposure and HLA in healthy donors (dated by TCRdb to the late 2010s). Libraries were made using the immunoSEQ multiplex PCR assay. For the multiplex PCR, a mixture combining 60 forward primers for TCR Vbeta segments and 13 reverse primers for TCR Jbeta segments was used. TCRdb provides this immuneACCESS table in a form limited to in-frame rearrangements. Some clones are lacking; in checked studies, under half of them reflect an unresolved V gene, and why the rest are absent is not known. The sample yields 100,000 to 150,000 clones; roughly 73% were counted once. Clones ranked in the top ten supply about 4.4% of the sample. Sequenced sample: PBMCs. These TCRs come from a man aged 60 to 69 in good health and CMV-seropositive.

This clone appeared many times. V gene TRBV4-1 combines with J gene TRBJ2-3; 7 positions match TRBD2. This CDR3 spans 14 amino acids. Germline loops: CDR1 MGHRA, CDR2 YSYEKL. The junction had 8 bases not matched to a gene; V was cut back by 7 bases and J by 4 bases. The CDR3 region has the DNA TGCGCCAGCACAAAGGAGGCGGGAGCAGATACGCAGTATTTT. Translating it yields CASTKEAGADTQYF.

This clone came up a few times. The chain joins TRBV28 to TRBJ2-5; D might be TRBD1 (6 bases). The DNA end favors TRBJ2-7, so the J call may be wrong. CDR1 and CDR2 (germline): MDHEN, SYDVKM. The CDR3 runs 14 residues. The CDR3 nucleotides are TGTGCCAGCAGGTTCTCGGACAGACCCTACGAGCAGTACTTC. Translating gives CASRFSDRPYEQYF.

The gene calls are TRBV6-1 and TRBJ1-6, with a tentative D call TRBD1 (5 bases). V lost 2 bases to trimming and J lost 10 bases, with 18 bases between them. The length of the CDR3 is 16 residues. CDR1 and CDR2 from the germline V gene are MNHNS and SASEGT. CDR3 coding DNA: TGTGCCAGCAGTGAAAGCGACAGATCATTTTCGTCACCCCTCCACTTT. Residues: CASSESDRSFSSPLHF.

The rearrangement uses TRBV6-1 and TRBJ2-5, with TRBD1 identical over 10 bases. CDR1 is MNHNS, CDR2 SASEGT, per germline. This CDR3 region has 15 residues. J lost 4 bases, V lost 6 bases, and 8 bases had no gene match. DNA of the CDR3: TGTGCCAGCAGCCGTAACCGGGACAGGGGAGAGACCCAGTACTTC. Its protein product is CASSRNRDRGETQYF.

The chain joins TRBV9 to TRBJ1-2, with D possibly TRBD1 on 6 matching bases. The germline V gene has CDR1 SGDLS and CDR2 YYNGEE. Between the trimmed V and J ends, which lost 0 bases and 7 bases, there was a span of 16 bases. This CDR3 spans 15 amino acids. The DNA of the CDR3 is TGTGCCAGCAGCGTAGGTGTAGGGACAAACCGTGGCTACACCTTC. This sequence encodes CASSVGVGTNRGYTF.

The chain links TRBV11-1 to TRBJ2-5; TRBD2 aligns across 8 bases. V trimming: 0 bases; J trimming: 4 bases; junction bases outside the gene matches: 4. This CDR3 has 15 amino acids. Germline CDR1 reads SGHAT; CDR2 reads FQDESV (reference sequence). Here the CDR3 reads CASSLALSGVETQYF. The DNA of the CDR3 is TGTGCCAGCAGCTTAGCCCTTAGCGGGGTAGAGACCCAGTACTTC.

V is TRBV19 and J is TRBJ1-4; D not certain. The CDR3 is 14 amino acids. Trimming left V 6 bases short and J 1 base short, with 9 bases between. Germline-derived CDR1 and CDR2 are LNHDA and SQIVND (reference sequence). The CDR3 DNA reads as TGTGCCAGTAGCCGAGGGAGAACTAATGAAAAACTGTTTTTT. Translated: CASSRGRTNEKLFF.

The chain couples TRBV7-8 to TRBJ2-7; TRBD2 agrees at 8 bases. V was pared by 4 bases and J by 1 base, with 6 bases of the junction left unmatched. Germline values: CDR1 SGHVS, CDR2 FQNEAQ. This CDR3 contains 15 residues. The DNA for the CDR3 is TGTGCCAGCAGCTCTCTGACTAGCGCTTCCTACGAGCAGTACTTC. This encodes CASSSLTSASYEQYF.